The following is a T cell receptor beta chain sequence with its context. Its antigen remains unidentified. Within one base of it there is no much larger clone, and no base qualities were kept. This entry belongs to a study of T cell repertoires in cytomegalovirus infection (dated by TCRdb to about 2019). A note on the overall study: Donor HLA type was relevant to the analysis, because carriage of CMV infection together with the matching HLA type was indicated by public TCR beta signatures.

What the research found in general, with its limitations: The ex vivo response was dominated by HLA-C-restricted CMV-specific TCR beta clonotypes, which also provided the single most frequent clonotype in two of eight donors. Carriers of CMV infection plus the relevant HLA type were discriminated by the cumulative frequency of public TCR beta family members in the study cohort and in an independent roughly 320-donor cohort.

CDR1 is given as SEHNR and CDR2 as FQNEAQ, both from the germline V gene (reference sequence). V loses 5 bases at its end and J loses 10 bases; junction bases beyond the gene matches: 6. From cysteine to phenylalanine, the CDR3 is 13 amino acids long. Only the CDR3 DNA is retained, 39 bases long and in frame from the first base. Sequencing used an Illumina HiSeq 1500. TCRdb cleaned the public reads at Q25 with fastp, built clones with MiXCR and kept in-frame beta chains. Here each entry gathers all rows of one CDR3 protein and keeps the most common genes and DNA. Present in this sample are about 260,000 distinct CDR3 sequences, roughly an eighth of which were seen just once. 8.8% of the sample lies in the top ten.

Sample: PBMCs. The rearranged chain carries TRBV7-9 and TRBJ2-1, with 9 bases aligning to TRBD2. The TCR was taken from a human donor in good health (CMV status not recorded). Some clones in this sample may be carry-over from other donors' samples. The CDR3 protein: CASSVIAGEEQFF. The sequenced DNA is TGTGCCAGCAGCGTCATAGCGGGAGAGGAGCAGTTCTTC.